This T cell receptor (beta chain) was sequenced in a study of regulatory T cells in long-lasting Graves disease. Study-wide results and limits: Favored usage of TRBV28, TRBJ1-2 and TRBJ2-5 was recorded in persistent disease.

This CDR3 is built from 14 residues. The germline V gene has CDR1 MDHEN and CDR2 SYDVKM. V shed 5 bases, J shed 3 bases, and the junction held 4 bases outside the gene matches. For this clonotype: Its matching antigen is unknown.

iRepertoire HTBI primers and Arm-PCR of CDR3 regions built TCR beta libraries. Original handling: Samples jointly harbored fewer than 65 TRBV and approximately 15 TRBJ segments. TCRdb redid the calling of the multiplex PCR reads with MiXCR, one entry per CDR3 protein. The V and J calls and clone size are TCRdb's, not the authors'. The sample lists about 290,000 distinct CDR3 sequences; under 25% were seen once. Specified time point: persistent/refractory GD, antithyroid drugs over 5 years with positive TRAb. PBMC RNA served as the TCR library source. EDTA tubes received approximately 9 milliliters of collected peripheral blood.

The specimen comprised peripheral blood mononuclear cells (PBMCs), sampled when the disease was refractory, from a patient treated with antithyroid drugs. The sequence was obtained from a female donor with Graves disease. This chain joins TRBV28 and TRBJ1-1; 9 bases match TRBD1. CDR3 nucleotides: TGTGCCAGCAGTCACGGGGACAGGGACACTGAAGCTTTCTTT. Protein product: CASSHGDRDTEAFF.